This TCR beta chain was identified during a study of graft-versus-host responses after intestinal transplantation (dated by TCRdb to the early 2020s). In the study overall: The transplants that recipients got were multivisceral, liver-intestinal, or isolated intestinal. Every recipient was given anti-thymocyte globulin induction, then maintenance tacrolimus and steroids for around three years. After intestinal transplantation, graft-versus-host and host-versus-graft alloreactive T cell clones in the graft, circulation and bone marrow were tracked using bulk TCR-beta CDR3 sequencing. To identify alloreactive clones, pre-transplant mixed lymphocyte reaction products were sequenced and then compared with unstimulated pre-transplant donor and recipient T cells. The cohort enrolled about two dozen intestinal transplant recipients, one of whom was a retransplant, and a few patients without pretransplant specimens were excluded. A peak of at least 4% donor T cells among recipient peripheral blood mononuclear cells was the definition used for donor T cell macrochimerism. Rather than being sequenced by the commercial service, samples from three later patients were sequenced in-house on an Illumina MiSeq and processed with MiXCR. Overall study results and their limits: GvH clones were detected in recipient bone marrow, and some appeared earlier in ileal mucosa or blood, consistent with an intestinal mucosal origin. Early after transplant, declines in HvG clones were associated with peak levels of circulating GvH clones. In the allografts of patients with donor T cell macrochimerism, GvH to HvG T cell clonal ratios were high. Conclusions were limited by the relatively low number and heterogeneity of intestinal transplant patients.

Including the terminal cysteine and phenylalanine, the CDR3 comprises 14 residues. CDR3 DNA only is kept here, 42 bases in frame from base 1. Taken from the germline V gene (reference sequence), the CDR1 and CDR2 loops are SGHKS and YYEKEE. The V and J ends are trimmed by 2 bases and 4 bases, leaving 12 bases between them. Library construction relied on the immunoSEQ multiplex PCR assay. For most patients, genomic DNA was isolated using the Qiagen DNeasy Blood and Tissue Kit and was shipped frozen to Adaptive Biotechnologies for TCR sequencing. For most patients, high-throughput TCR-beta CDR3 sequencing of genomic DNA was performed by Adaptive Biotechnologies. For the original study's pipeline: Adaptive's ImmunoSEQ software was the source of the TCR sequencing data for roughly 19 patients, while a few other patients were processed with MiXCR and VDJtools. CD4 versus CD8 sorting errors were corrected by removing sequences found in both subsets at a frequency ratio below 5:1. Because the origin of CDR3 nucleotide sequences shared between donor and recipient could not be assigned, those sequences were removed. To be classed as alloreactive, a clone needed at least 2-fold expansion over unstimulated cells and a minimum CFSE-low frequency of 0.002% (template counts) or 0.001% (read counts). A clone was considered mappable if detected in the sequenced pre-transplant spleen, lymph node, or MLR CFSE-low populations of the donor or recipient. Cumulative frequency of alloreactive clones was calculated as a percentage of all sequences weighted by copy number. TCRdb limited this immuneACCESS table to in-frame rearrangements with V and J called. A share of clones is missing; checked studies link under half to unresolved V genes, and the rest is unexplained. The V and J calls and clone size come from that table; D and trimming were worked out from the DNA. Within this sample are some 100,000 clones, with 90% to 95% of them counted one time only. Approximately 1.1% of the sample is held by the ten biggest clonotypes.

Points on this clone: There is no known antigen for this receptor. Within one base of it there is no much larger clone, and no base qualities were kept.

The time point label, read with the paper, signifies: cells obtained before transplantation from donor or recipient. CD3+CD4+ and CD3+CD8+ populations were FACS-sorted from unstimulated pre-transplant donor and recipient cells taken from spleen or lymph nodes. The receptor's source is a human donor who was the organ donor for an intestinal transplant. Sequences were derived from unstimulated CD8+ T cells sorted from spleen or lymph node cells, sampled before transplant. The rearrangement joined TRBV5-5 to TRBJ1-2; the D segment could be TRBD1, given 6 matching bases. The CDR3 reads as follows: CASSLAGAPYGYTF. The nucleotide sequence reads TGTGCCAGCAGCTTAGCAGGGGCCCCCTATGGCTACACCTTC. Reference TRBV5-5 and TRBJ1-2 genes cover what lies past the CDR3, so the full variable domain is DAGVTQSPTHLIKTRGQQVTLRCSPISGHKSVSWYQQVLGQGPQFIFQYYEKEERGRGNFPDRFSARQFPNYSSELNVNALLLGDSALYLCASSLAGAPYGYTFGSGTRLTVV.